This entry lists 16 T cell receptor beta chains sequenced from one sample in a study of cytomegalovirus exposure and HLA in healthy donors. The PCR had 60 Vbeta and 13 Jbeta primers. Only in-frame clones appear in the TCRdb table, and some are missing; sequencing was by immunoSEQ multiplex PCR. The data contain 150,000 to 200,000 clones, 83% of them singletons. The sample consisted of PBMCs. All receptors derive from a man aged 50 to 59 in good health and CMV-seropositive.

V gene TRBV29-1 combines with J gene TRBJ2-1, with TRBD2 matching 9 bases. CDR1 and CDR2 (germline): SQVTM, ANQGSEA. CDR3 size: 15 residues. V gave up 1 base and J gave up 5 bases; unmatched junction bases: 6. CDR3 residues: CSVEARTSANNEQFF. The DNA of the CDR3 is TGCAGCGTTGAAGCCCGGACTAGCGCGAACAATGAGCAGTTCTTC.

This clone occurred once. The genes are TRBV27 and TRBJ1-4, with D possibly being TRBD1 (6 bases). The CDR3 loop spans 13 amino acids. V lost 6 bases, J lost 10 bases, and 15 bases lay in between. In germline, CDR1 is MNHEY, CDR2 SMNVEV (reference sequence). Here the CDR3 DNA reads TGTGCCAGCAGGGCGGGGGGGGCCGGAAAACTGTTTTTT. It specifies CASRAGGAGKLFF.

The chain recombines TRBV29-1 with TRBJ2-7; 9 nucleotides match TRBD1. The V segment lost 1 base and the J segment 4 bases; nucleotides outside the gene matches: 2. Germline V gene data show CDR1 as SQVTM and CDR2 as ANQGSEA. This CDR3 is built from 13 residues. The DNA for the CDR3 is TGCAGCGTTGAAGTGGACAGGGGATACGAGCAGTACTTC. The encoded protein is CSVEVDRGYEQYF.

The chain uses TRBV28 and TRBJ1-4, with 10 bases that match TRBD1. With 6 bases clipped from V and 7 bases from J, the junction kept 5 bases outside the gene matches. The CDR3 length is 14 residues. In germline, CDR1 is MDHEN, CDR2 SYDVKM. CDR3 bases: TGTGCCAGCAGGGCCGGGACAGGGGTTGAAAAACTGTTTTTT. The encoded protein is CASRAGTGVEKLFF.

This clone was detected only once. V is TRBV28 and J is TRBJ1-1; D possibly corresponds to TRBD1 (5 bases). This CDR3 is 15 amino acids long. V was cut by 5 bases and J by 8 bases, with 21 bases left in between. Germline CDR1 is MDHEN and CDR2 is SYDVKM. CDR3 protein: CASSGEQAFRVEAFF. The CDR3 DNA sequence: TGTGCCAGCAGTGGGGAACAGGCCTTTAGGGTGGAAGCTTTCTTT.

The chain uses TRBV19 and TRBJ2-3, with D uncertain. The V end lost 1 base, the J end lost 5 bases, and 13 bases lay between the germline ends. Per the germline V gene, CDR1 is LNHDA and CDR2 is SQIVND (reference sequence). The CDR3 is 15 residues long. The CDR3 nucleotides read TGTGCCAGTAGTATAGCCGGCAGACTCAGAGATACGCAGTATTTT. This encodes CASSIAGRLRDTQYF.

V gene TRBV27 combines with J gene TRBJ2-2, with 9 bases aligning to TRBD1. Germline V CDR1 and CDR2: MNHEY, SMNVEV (reference sequence). The V gene end was trimmed by 5 bases and the J gene end by 5 bases; junction bases not matched to a gene: 6. This CDR3 contains 15 residues. Here the CDR3 reads CASSKGTGRTGELFF. The CDR3 DNA reads as TGTGCCAGCAGTAAGGGGACAGGGAGGACCGGGGAGCTGTTTTTT.

This sequence joins TRBV14 and TRBJ2-7, with 7 bases fitting TRBD1. Germline loops: CDR1 SGHDN, CDR2 FVKESK. The CDR3 length is 14 residues. Unmatched junction bases numbered 3, after V lost 4 bases and J lost 0 bases. Written as DNA, the CDR3 is TGTGCCAGCAGCCTAGGGGGCGGCTCCTACGAGCAGTACTTC. Protein product: CASSLGGGSYEQYF.

V is TRBV4-1 and J is TRBJ1-2; 7 nucleotides agree with TRBD1. V lost 2 bases, J lost 6 bases, and 3 bases stayed unmatched. Per the germline V gene, CDR1 is MGHRA and CDR2 is YSYEKL. The CDR3 has 13 residues. This CDR3 reads CASSQIQGNGYTF. The CDR3 DNA reads TGCGCCAGCAGCCAAATACAGGGGAATGGCTACACCTTC.

This chain links TRBV7-9 with TRBJ1-3; D may be TRBD1 (5 bases). The length of the CDR3 is 18 residues. V was pared by 2 bases and J by 0 bases, with 17 bases between. Germline V lookup: CDR1 SEHNR, CDR2 FQNEAQ (reference sequence). The CDR3 spells CASSLYFATASSGNTIYF. For the CDR3, the DNA is TGTGCCAGCAGCTTATACTTTGCGACAGCTAGCTCTGGAAACACCATATATTTT.

This clone was picked up a small number of times. The V and J genes are TRBV6-1 and TRBJ2-5, with D tentatively TRBD2 (5 bases). This CDR3 has 12 amino acids. With 6 bases removed from V and 4 bases from J, the gap between germline ends came to 9 bases. The germline CDR1 and CDR2 sequences are MNHNS and SASEGT. Written as DNA, the CDR3 is TGTGCCAGCAGGGCGGGCCGAGAGACCCAGTACTTC. Translation gives CASRAGRETQYF.

The chain combines TRBV5-1 with TRBJ2-7; D gene unclear. Germline assignment: CDR1 SGHRS and CDR2 YFSETQ. Trimming shortened V by 8 bases and J by 4 bases, and 22 bases separated the two germline ends. The CDR3 covers 15 residues. CDR3 amino acids: CASFFKQKAAYEQYF. In DNA form, the CDR3 reads TGCGCCAGTTTTTTCAAGCAGAAGGCGGCATACGAGCAGTACTTC.

This chain links TRBV29-1 with TRBJ1-3, with no clear D. The ends were cut back, 4 bases at V and 0 bases at J, with 7 bases in the middle. The CDR3 is made up of 13 amino acids. Per the germline V gene, CDR1 is SQVTM and CDR2 is ANQGSEA. This CDR3 reads CSVVGDSGNTIYF. In nucleotides, the CDR3 is TGCAGCGTTGTGGGAGACTCTGGAAACACCATATATTTT.

This chain joins TRBV1 and TRBJ1-2. TRBV1 represents a pseudogene. CDR3 length equals 12 residues. This CDR3 is CTSTCSGGGYTF. The CDR3 DNA reads as TGCACCAGCACGTGTTCGGGGGGGGGCTACACCTTC.

This clone has a handful of counts. The chain carries TRBV7-9 and TRBJ2-5; TRBD1 might be the D (7 bases). The V gene's germline CDR1 is SEHNR and CDR2 FQNEAQ (reference sequence). CDR3 size: 16 residues. V lost 7 bases and J 4 bases, leaving 22 bases between the germline ends. The CDR3: CASTLRGAGRAETQYF. In DNA, the CDR3 is TGTGCCAGCACCCTCAGGGGGGCCGGCAGGGCAGAGACCCAGTACTTC.

The chain is built from TRBV9 and TRBJ2-5, with 12 bases identical to TRBD2. CDR1 is SGDLS, CDR2 YYNGEE, per germline. This CDR3 region has 18 residues. The J segment lost 4 bases and the V segment lost 0 bases, leaving 10 bases of the junction unmatched. The CDR3, as DNA: TGTGCCAGCAGCGTAGGGGCTAGCGGGGGGGCTGGGATAGAGACCCAGTACTTC. It specifies CASSVGASGGAGIETQYF.